The present entry profiles one T cell receptor beta chain with its context. CDR1 and CDR2 (germline): MNHEY, SVGEGT. V lost 0 bases and J lost 0; bases outside the gene matches: 8. There are 17 residues in the CDR3. Some clones are missing from TCRdb's copy, which holds only in-frame ones; the method was immunoSEQ multiplex PCR. The profile shows 200,000 to 300,000 clones, more than 85% of them singletons. These data come from a study of blood T cell repertoires in COVID-19. On the study more broadly: Donors in the United States, Italy and Spain gave samples during acute or convalescent COVID-19. T cells, B-cell-depleted T cells, or PBMCs provided the cDNA or gDNA that served as material.

The source material was peripheral blood. This clonotype was obtained from a person aged 18 to 30 with COVID-19, enrolled during active disease. The chain combines TRBV6-2 or TRBV6-3 with TRBJ2-7; TRBD1 matches at 7 bases. CDR3 protein: CASSYSRVGTASYEQYF. The CDR3 DNA reads TGTGCCAGCAGTTACTCGAGGGTAGGGACAGCCTCCTACGAGCAGTACTTC.